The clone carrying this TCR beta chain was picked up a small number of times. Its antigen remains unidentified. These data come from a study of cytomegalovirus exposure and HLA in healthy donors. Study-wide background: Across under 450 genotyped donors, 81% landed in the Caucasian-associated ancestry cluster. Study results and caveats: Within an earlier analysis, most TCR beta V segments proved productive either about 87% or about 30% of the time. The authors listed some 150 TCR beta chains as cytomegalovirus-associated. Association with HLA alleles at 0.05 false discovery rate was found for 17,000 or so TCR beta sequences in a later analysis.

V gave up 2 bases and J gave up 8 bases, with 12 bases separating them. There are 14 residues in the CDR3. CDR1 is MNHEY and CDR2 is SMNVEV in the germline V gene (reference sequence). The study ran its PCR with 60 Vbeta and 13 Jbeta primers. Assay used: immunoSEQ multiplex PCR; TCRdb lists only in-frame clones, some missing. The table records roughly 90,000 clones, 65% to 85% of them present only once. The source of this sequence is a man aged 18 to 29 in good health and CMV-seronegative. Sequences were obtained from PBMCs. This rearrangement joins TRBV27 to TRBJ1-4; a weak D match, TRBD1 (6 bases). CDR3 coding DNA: TGTGCCAGCAGTTTACACAGGGTGTACGAAAAACTGTTTTTT. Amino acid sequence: CASSLHRVYEKLFF.